Below are 27 T cell receptor beta chains sequenced from a single sample in a study of PD-1 blockade in classical Hodgkin lymphoma. Each patient relapsed following autologous stem cell transplantation, and prior brentuximab vedotin exposure differed. Generated by immunoSEQ multiplex PCR, the TCRdb table keeps only in-frame clones and is missing some. This sample yields nearly 100,000 clones, of which approximately 88% are seen a single time; over 9% belongs to the top ten. The source was peripheral blood mononuclear cells (PBMCs), collected at baseline. These receptors were collected from a human donor with classical Hodgkin lymphoma.

The chain is built from TRBV2 and TRBJ2-1; 8 nucleotides agree with TRBD2. The CDR3 has 11 residues. Unmatched junction bases numbered 1, after V lost 5 bases and J lost 10 bases. Per the germline V gene, CDR1 is SNHLY and CDR2 is FYNNEI. CDR3 amino acids: CASSLAGEQFF. In DNA, the CDR3 is TGTGCCAGCAGTTTAGCGGGAGAGCAGTTCTTC.

The CDR3 region is CASSQQGSSTDTQYF. Written as DNA, the CDR3 is TGTGCCAGCAGCCAACAGGGTTCTAGCACAGATACGCAGTATTTT. The chain carries TRBV7-9 and TRBJ2-3, with a possible D match to TRBD1 (6 bases). This CDR3 contains 15 residues. Germline V gives CDR1 SEHNR, CDR2 FQNEAQ (reference sequence). Trimming removed 5 bases at V and 0 bases at J, with 12 bases between.

The gene calls are TRBV7-9 and TRBJ2-3; 7 bases are shared with TRBD1. In germline, CDR1 is SEHNR, CDR2 FQNEAQ (reference sequence). V dropped 4 bases and J dropped 15; count of bases not matched to a gene: 7. The CDR3 is 11 residues long. CDR3 in amino acids: CASSSPGQSYF. Here the CDR3 DNA reads TGTGCCAGCAGCTCACCGGGACAGTCATATTTT.

This chain connects TRBV27 to TRBJ2-7; either TRBD1 or TRBD2 may fit D (5 bases each). Trimming removed 3 bases from V and 5 bases from J, with 20 bases in between. Per the germline V gene, CDR1 is MNHEY and CDR2 is SMNVEV (reference sequence). The CDR3 spans 16 residues. In DNA, the CDR3 is TGTGCCAGCAGTTTGATCCGGGGCTCCTTTAGTGACGAGCAGTACTTC. Its protein is CASSLIRGSFSDEQYF.

The rearrangement joins TRBV19 to TRBJ1-5; TRBD1 is a possible D gene (6 bases). The V end was cut by 1 base, the J end by 0 bases, with 13 bases between. The CDR3 runs to 17 residues. CDR1 is LNHDA, CDR2 SQIVND, per germline (reference sequence). CDR3 residues: CASSIGAGDPSNQPQHF. For the CDR3, the DNA is TGTGCCAGTAGTATAGGGGCAGGGGATCCTAGCAATCAGCCCCAGCATTTT.

The chain combines TRBV7-9 with TRBJ1-1, with unresolved D. V was shortened by 1 base and J by 10 bases, with 10 bases between the two germline ends. Looked up from germline, CDR1 is SEHNR and CDR2 is FQNEAQ (reference sequence). This CDR3 spans 12 amino acids. The CDR3: CASSLGSLGAFF. In DNA form, the CDR3 reads TGTGCCAGCAGCTTAGGTTCGCTTGGAGCTTTCTTT.

The chain joins TRBV29-1 to TRBJ2-3, with 8 positions matching TRBD2. Germline CDR1 and CDR2: SQVTM and ANQGSEA. The CDR3 sequence is 13 residues long. The ends lost 6 bases at V and 4 bases at J; junction bases unmatched: 6. The CDR3 DNA sequence: TGCAGCGTCGGGGGGGGCGAGGCAGATACGCAGTATTTT. This sequence encodes CSVGGGEADTQYF.

This clone was seen more than once but under ten times. This sequence joins TRBV5-6 and TRBJ2-7; maybe TRBD2 (6 bases). Germline V lookup: CDR1 SGHDT, CDR2 YYEEEE. This CDR3 contains 12 residues. V was clipped by 3 bases and J by 7 bases, with 11 bases between them. The CDR3 sequence is CASSYQRGEQYF. The DNA of the CDR3 is TGTGCCAGCAGCTACCAACGGGGGGAGCAGTACTTC. Full variable domain (outside the CDR3, taken from reference TRBV5-6 and TRBJ2-7): DAGVTQSPTHLIKTRGQQVTLRCSPKSGHDTVSWYQQALGQGPQFIFQYYEEEERQRGNFPDRFSGHQFPNYSSELNVNALLLGDSALYLCASSYQRGEQYFGPGTRLTVT.

V is TRBV14 and J is TRBJ2-3, with 7 nucleotides matching TRBD1. Per the germline V gene, CDR1 is SGHDN and CDR2 is FVKESK. The CDR3 is 16 residues long. J lost 6 bases, V lost 5 bases, and 14 bases had no gene match. The CDR3 reads CASSLGGSVPPDTQYF. The CDR3 DNA reads as TGTGCCAGCAGCTTAGGGGGCTCAGTGCCCCCGGATACGCAGTATTTT.

The chain is built from TRBV10-3 and TRBJ2-7; D uncertain. V was trimmed by 6 bases and J by 1 base, leaving 13 bases between them. Germline V CDR1 and CDR2: ENHRY, SYGVKD. The CDR3 has 14 amino acids. Here the CDR3 reads CAIREHQDSYEQYF. The CDR3 nucleotides read TGTGCCATCAGAGAACATCAGGATTCCTACGAGCAGTACTTC.

This chain joins TRBV28 and TRBJ2-1; 9 positions agree with TRBD2. This CDR3 spans 15 amino acids. V lost 2 bases to trimming and J lost 15 bases; unmatched junction nucleotides: 14. CDR1 is MDHEN, CDR2 SYDVKM, per germline. CDR3 DNA: TGTGCCAGCAGTTTAGCGCTAGGCGGGAGGGGTTTTCTGTTCTTC. Protein sequence: CASSLALGGRGFLFF.

This chain joins TRBV5-6 and TRBJ2-7, with D maybe TRBD1 (7 bases). Germline V gene sequence: CDR1 SGHDT, CDR2 YYEEEE. The CDR3 is 15 residues long. The V and J ends lost 4 bases and 4 bases respectively, with 18 bases between them. CDR3 nucleotides: TGTGCCAGCAGCCCCACTTGGAGGGGGCTGTACGAGCAGTACTTC. It encodes CASSPTWRGLYEQYF.

The chain has TRBV5-1 and TRBJ1-3; D gene unclear. Germline V gene data show CDR1 as SGHRS and CDR2 as YFSETQ. V was shortened by 8 bases and J by 1 base, with 19 bases between the two germline ends. This CDR3 contains 16 residues. CDR3 region: CARAKPNFSSGNTIYF. In DNA, the CDR3 is TGCGCCAGGGCGAAACCGAACTTCTCATCTGGAAACACCATATATTTT.

The chain joins TRBV6-1 to TRBJ1-2; D not resolved. The CDR3 length is 17 residues. V was cut by 3 bases and J by 4 bases, with 21 bases left in between. The germline V gene encodes CDR1 MNHNS and CDR2 SASEGT. Here the CDR3 DNA reads TGTGCCAGCAGTGAGAGTAGCGGTGGAGGGTTCGGCTATGGCTACACCTTC. Protein sequence: CASSESSGGGFGYGYTF.

This sequence joins TRBV27 and TRBJ2-6, with D unclear. This CDR3 region has 17 residues. Germline V gene data show CDR1 as MNHEY and CDR2 as SMNVEV (reference sequence). The ends were cut back, 5 bases at V and 4 bases at J, with 18 bases in the middle. The CDR3 nucleotides read TGTGCCAGCAGTAGCCCCGGTGGGGTGTCGGGGGCCAACGTCCTGACTTTC. It translates to CASSSPGGVSGANVLTF.

The chain recombines TRBV29-1 with TRBJ2-5; the D gene is possibly TRBD2 (5 bases). From germline, CDR1 is SQVTM and CDR2 ANQGSEA. V was pared by 1 base and J by 2 bases, with 14 bases between. This CDR3 contains 15 residues. The CDR3 loop reads CSVEGGQDLQETQYF. The DNA of the CDR3 is TGCAGCGTTGAAGGCGGGCAGGACCTACAAGAGACCCAGTACTTC.

The gene calls are TRBV5-1 and TRBJ2-1; D unclear. Trimming left V 1 base short and J 4 bases short, with 6 bases between. CDR3 length equals 13 residues. Germline lookup yields CDR1 SGHRS and CDR2 YFSETQ. CDR3 protein: CASSLPPYNEQFF. In DNA, the CDR3 is TGCGCCAGCAGCTTGCCCCCTTACAATGAGCAGTTCTTC.

The chain links TRBV18 to TRBJ2-2; D is undetermined. Germline V lookup: CDR1 KGHSH, CDR2 LQKENI. The CDR3 covers 16 residues. Trimming stripped 8 bases from V and 2 bases from J, with 18 bases between. As DNA, the CDR3 is TGTGCCAGCAAAGACCTAAACCCTGGTAACACCGGGGAGCTGTTTTTT. This translates into CASKDLNPGNTGELFF.

The V gene is TRBV30, the J gene TRBJ2-7; maybe TRBD2 (7 bases). The CDR3 is 15 residues long. Trimming cost V 1 base and J 2 bases, with 15 bases left between them. Germline loops: CDR1 GTSNPN, CDR2 SVGIG (reference sequence). The CDR3 DNA reads as TGTGCCTGGAGTGGGGAGGGACACACCGCCTACGAGCAGTACTTC. Translated, it gives CAWSGEGHTAYEQYF.

The genes are TRBV5-1 and TRBJ2-5; 7 positions match TRBD1. The end of the DNA fits TRBJ2-7 better, so the J call may be wrong. The CDR3 sequence is 14 residues long. Germline V CDR1 and CDR2: SGHRS, YFSETQ. This chain's CDR3 is CASSSLTGNYEQYF. Here the CDR3 DNA reads TGCGCCAGCAGCTCCTTGACAGGGAACTACGAGCAGTACTTC.

This sequence joins TRBV29-1 and TRBJ2-7, with D perhaps matching TRBD1 (5 bases). The ends were cut back, 6 bases at V and 2 bases at J, with 11 bases in the middle. Germline CDR1 reads SQVTM; CDR2 reads ANQGSEA. The CDR3 runs to 12 residues. DNA of the CDR3: TGCAGCGTATCCAGGGCCCCCTACGAGCAGTACTTC. It specifies CSVSRAPYEQYF.

This chain links TRBV18 with TRBJ1-3; D is unclear. V was pared by 0 bases and J by 4 bases, with 10 bases between. Germline V gives CDR1 KGHSH, CDR2 LQKENI. The CDR3 is 15 residues long. The CDR3, as DNA: TGTGCCAGCTCACCACCGGAGGGCGTCGGAAACACCATATATTTT. Translating gives CASSPPEGVGNTIYF.

The chain is built from TRBV5-1 and TRBJ2-5; TRBD1 agrees at 7 bases. The germline V gene has CDR1 SGHRS and CDR2 YFSETQ. The CDR3 length is 14 residues. The V gene end was trimmed by 4 bases and the J gene end by 7 bases; junction bases not matched to a gene: 10. CDR3 amino acids: CASSPDRATGTQYF. CDR3 coding DNA: TGCGCCAGCAGCCCTGACAGGGCCACCGGGACCCAGTACTTC.

This rearrangement joins TRBV11-2 to TRBJ1-5; TRBD1 agrees at 8 bases. The germline V gene encodes CDR1 SGHAT and CDR2 FQNNGV. The CDR3 runs to 15 residues. V lost 4 bases, J lost 1 base, and 3 bases stayed unmatched. This CDR3 is CASSYGTGSNQPQHF. CDR3 bases: TGTGCCAGCAGCTACGGGACAGGCAGCAATCAGCCCCAGCATTTT.

This chain links TRBV27 with TRBJ2-7, with a tentative D call TRBD1 (5 bases). This CDR3 spans 15 amino acids. From germline, CDR1 is MNHEY and CDR2 SMNVEV (reference sequence). V was clipped by 3 bases and J by 5 bases, with 17 bases between them. The CDR3 sequence: CASSLWQGEVDEQYF. CDR3 in DNA: TGTGCCAGCAGTTTGTGGCAGGGCGAGGTCGACGAGCAGTACTTC.

V gene TRBV19 combines with J gene TRBJ2-2; no definite D call. The CDR3 has 16 amino acids. Trimming took off 5 bases at V and 0 bases at J, with 13 bases between the two ends. Germline-derived CDR1 and CDR2 are LNHDA and SQIVND (reference sequence). The CDR3, as DNA: TGTGCCAGTAGTTTCCTCGGAGCGCCGAACACCGGGGAGCTGTTTTTT. The encoded protein is CASSFLGAPNTGELFF.

The gene calls are TRBV7-2 and TRBJ2-3; TRBD2 matches at 12 bases. The J segment lost 6 bases and the V segment lost 2 bases, leaving 9 bases of the junction unmatched. This CDR3 has 17 amino acids. Germline CDR1 SGHTA, CDR2 FQGNSA. CDR3 sequence: CASSLRRASGRGDTQYF. CDR3 DNA sequence: TGTGCCAGCAGCTTACGTCGGGCTAGCGGGAGGGGGGATACGCAGTATTTT.